Below, 27 T cell receptor beta chains from the same sample are listed, as sequenced in a study of T cell clones after liver transplantation. The table came from immunoSEQ multiplex PCR; TCRdb's copy has only in-frame clones and leaves some out. This sample yields under 7,000 clones, of which roughly 80% are seen a single time; 10% to 15% belongs to the top ten. The source material was CD8+ T cells from blood, sampled around 42 months after liver transplant. The receptors here all came from a human patient who received a liver transplant. Some T cells may trace back to the graft donor.

This clone was seen only once. This rearrangement joins TRBV7-3 to TRBJ1-6; D may be TRBD1 (5 bases). The CDR3 is made up of 13 amino acids. From germline, CDR1 is SGHTA and CDR2 FQGTGA. V lost 2 bases to trimming and J lost 6 bases, with 5 bases between them. The CDR3 bases are TGTGCCAGCAGCTTAGACAGTAATTCACCCCTCCACTTT. This translates into CASSLDSNSPLHF.

This clone was found once. CDR3 residues: CASSWGPLSYEQYF. DNA for the CDR3: TGTGCCAGCAGTTGGGGACCTTTAAGCTACGAGCAGTACTTC. This chain joins TRBV27 and TRBJ2-7; perhaps D is TRBD1 or TRBD2 (5 bases each). V dropped 4 bases and J dropped 3 bases, with 13 bases sitting between them. Germline CDR1 reads MNHEY; CDR2 reads SMNVEV (reference sequence). The CDR3 is 14 residues long.

The V and J genes are TRBV19 and TRBJ2-7, with D possibly matching TRBD2 (6 bases). The CDR3 sequence is 15 residues long. CDR1 and CDR2 (germline): LNHDA, SQIVND (reference sequence). The ends were cut back, 6 bases at V and 0 bases at J, with 15 bases in the middle. CDR3 in amino acids: CASSLWDGSSYEQYF. The CDR3 bases are TGTGCCAGTAGCCTCTGGGACGGGAGCTCCTACGAGCAGTACTTC.

The gene calls are TRBV11-2 and TRBJ1-4, with D maybe TRBD1 (6 bases). This CDR3 spans 14 amino acids. CDR1 is SGHAT and CDR2 is FQNNGV in the germline V gene. The V end lost 1 base, the J end lost 13 bases, and 16 bases lay between the germline ends. The CDR3 spells CASSLVGTGSALFF. The DNA of the CDR3 is TGTGCCAGCAGCTTAGTAGGAACAGGGTCGGCACTGTTTTTT.

In its sample, this clone was seen a few times. The V gene is TRBV4-1, the J gene TRBJ2-7, with D maybe TRBD2 (5 bases). Trimming cost V 0 bases and J 1 base, with 13 bases left between them. This CDR3 is 16 amino acids long. Germline V CDR1 and CDR2: MGHRA, YSYEKL. As DNA, the CDR3 is TGCGCCAGCAGCCAAGAAAGTCCCAGCGGTTCCTACGAGCAGTACTTC. Its protein product is CASSQESPSGSYEQYF.

This clone was picked up a small number of times. The chain links TRBV6-5 to TRBJ2-7; TRBD2 is a possible D gene (6 bases). This CDR3 comprises 14 residues. Trimming cost V 3 bases and J 5 bases, with 14 bases left between them. Per the germline V gene, CDR1 is MNHEY and CDR2 is SVGAGI. CDR3 region: CASSYGSGVHEQYF. For the CDR3, the DNA is TGTGCCAGCAGTTATGGTTCGGGGGTCCACGAGCAGTACTTC.

The rearrangement uses TRBV28 and TRBJ1-1; D possibly corresponds to TRBD1 (6 bases). This CDR3 comprises 13 residues. Germline lookup yields CDR1 MDHEN and CDR2 SYDVKM. Trimming removed 6 bases at V and 4 bases at J, with 12 bases between. The DNA for the CDR3 is TGTGCCAGCAGCCTCAGGGGAGGCACTGAAGCTTTCTTT. It encodes CASSLRGGTEAFF.

The chain has TRBV11-2 and TRBJ2-2; 7 bases agree with TRBD2. The CDR3 runs 17 residues. V lost 0 bases, J lost 7 bases, and 11 bases stayed unmatched. Germline V CDR1 and CDR2: SGHAT, FQNNGV. CDR3 sequence (DNA): TGTGCCAGCAGCTTAGATCGGGGGAGGGGCGGAATCGGGGAGCTGTTTTTT. As protein: CASSLDRGRGGIGELFF.

This clone was seen only once. The genes are TRBV5-6 and TRBJ2-3, with D perhaps matching TRBD2 (5 bases). CDR3 length: 12 amino acids. CDR1 SGHDT and CDR2 YYEEEE come from the germline V gene. V gave up 4 bases and J gave up 9 bases, with 12 bases separating them. CDR3 residues: CASSADGGTQYF. The CDR3, as DNA: TGTGCCAGCAGCGCGGATGGAGGCACGCAGTATTTT.

The J gene is TRBJ1-3, the V gene TRBV28; no clear D. Per the germline V gene, CDR1 is MDHEN and CDR2 is SYDVKM. V lost 6 bases to trimming and J lost 5 bases, with 14 bases between them. The CDR3 is made up of 14 amino acids. The CDR3 region is CASREIKLRNTIYF. As DNA, the CDR3 is TGTGCCAGCAGAGAAATCAAGTTAAGAAACACCATATATTTT.

This clone was recorded only once. The chain recombines TRBV11-2 with TRBJ1-2; D not resolved. Germline values: CDR1 SGHAT, CDR2 FQNNGV. The germline V and J ends were trimmed by 0 bases and 8 bases, with 10 bases remaining between them. The CDR3 consists of 13 residues. The CDR3 sequence is CASSLEGIGGYTF. CDR3 DNA: TGTGCCAGCAGCTTAGAGGGGATTGGGGGCTACACCTTC.

The chain carries TRBV19 and TRBJ2-7; the D gene is possibly TRBD2 (5 bases). With 3 bases removed from V and 0 bases from J, the gap between germline ends came to 9 bases. CDR3 length: 14 amino acids. CDR1 LNHDA and CDR2 SQIVND come from the germline V gene (reference sequence). Here the CDR3 DNA reads TGTGCCAGTAGTATTAGCGCCGGCTCCTACGAGCAGTACTTC. Translation gives CASSISAGSYEQYF.

J is TRBJ2-7 and V is TRBV5-1; 8 nucleotides agree with TRBD2. In germline, CDR1 is SGHRS, CDR2 YFSETQ. This CDR3 contains 16 residues. With 3 bases clipped from V and 4 bases from J, the junction kept 12 bases outside the gene matches. This chain's CDR3 is CASSSHSGTRPYEQYF. The DNA for the CDR3 is TGCGCCAGCAGCTCTCATTCCGGGACTAGGCCGTACGAGCAGTACTTC.

This sequence joins TRBV27 and TRBJ1-4, with no clear D. V was clipped by 0 bases and J by 5 bases, with 13 bases between them. The CDR3 extends over 16 amino acids. Germline V lookup: CDR1 MNHEY, CDR2 SMNVEV (reference sequence). The CDR3 loop reads CASSLSVSVLNEKLFF. The CDR3 DNA follows: TGTGCCAGCAGTTTATCGGTTTCGGTACTCAATGAAAAACTGTTTTTT. Based on the CDR3 plus reference TRBV27 and TRBJ1-4, the full variable domain is EAQVTQNPRYLITVTGKKLTVTCSQNMNHEYMSWYRQDPGLGLRQIYYSMNVEVTDKGDVPEGYKVSRKEKRNFPLILESPSPNQTSLYFCASSLSVSVLNEKLFFGSGTQLSVL.

The rearrangement uses TRBV18 and TRBJ2-7; possible D gene TRBD1, 6 bases. This CDR3 has 14 amino acids. Trimming removed 2 bases at V and 4 bases at J, with 12 bases between. Per germline, CDR1 KGHSH and CDR2 LQKENI. CDR3 bases: TGTGCCAGCTCACCAGGGCAGGGGCTTTACGAGCAGTACTTC. Translating gives CASSPGQGLYEQYF.

V is TRBV29-1 and J is TRBJ1-2, with D uncertain. CDR1 is SQVTM and CDR2 is ANQGSEA in the germline V gene. The ends were cut back, 2 bases at V and 3 bases at J, with 7 bases in the middle. The CDR3 is 12 amino acids. The CDR3 sequence is CSVETDYYGYTF. For the CDR3, the DNA is TGCAGCGTTGAAACGGACTACTATGGCTACACCTTC.

This chain uses TRBV2 with TRBJ2-3, with D perhaps TRBD2 (6 bases). The CDR3 covers 14 residues. Germline V gives CDR1 SNHLY, CDR2 FYNNEI. V gave up 7 bases and J gave up 5 bases, with 16 bases separating them. The CDR3 protein is CASTPRGSGDTQYF. The CDR3, as DNA: TGTGCCAGCACCCCTCGGGGGTCGGGAGATACGCAGTATTTT.

The J gene is TRBJ2-3, the V gene TRBV2; D may be TRBD1 (6 bases). This CDR3 is 13 amino acids long. V gave up 6 bases and J gave up 7 bases, with 14 bases separating them. Germline CDR1 and CDR2: SNHLY and FYNNEI. The CDR3 region is CASSSTRDNTQYF. In DNA form, the CDR3 reads TGTGCCAGCAGCTCCACTAGGGACAATACGCAGTATTTT.

This sequence joins TRBV29-1 and TRBJ2-5; D perhaps matches TRBD1 (6 bases). CDR3 length: 13 residues. V lost 4 bases, J lost 5 bases, and 14 bases lay in between. Germline V gene sequence: CDR1 SQVTM, CDR2 ANQGSEA. CDR3 nucleotide sequence: TGCAGCGTTGTCTGGACAGCGGCGGAGACCCAGTACTTC. Translation: CSVVWTAAETQYF.

This clone was seen more than once but under ten times. DNA of the CDR3: TGTGCCAGTAGTGTCCGGGACAGGGGATATAGCAATCAGCCCCAGCATTTT. Its translation is CASSVRDRGYSNQPQHF. The chain combines TRBV19 with TRBJ1-5; TRBD1 aligns across 10 bases. V was pared by 5 bases and J by 0 bases, with 7 bases of the junction left unmatched. CDR3 length: 17 amino acids. Per germline, CDR1 LNHDA and CDR2 SQIVND (reference sequence). Full variable domain (missing parts from reference TRBV19 and TRBJ1-5): DGGITQSPKYLFRKEGQNVTLSCEQNLNHDAMYWYRQDPGQGLRLIYYSQIVNDFQKGDIAEGYSVSREKKESFPLTVTSAQKNPTAFYLCASSVRDRGYSNQPQHFGDGTRLSIL.

The chain couples TRBV5-1 to TRBJ2-1; 9 bases line up with TRBD2. Losses at the gene ends were 4 bases for V and 7 bases for J; bases not matched to a gene: 12. Per the germline V gene, CDR1 is SGHRS and CDR2 is YFSETQ. The CDR3 runs 16 residues. This chain's CDR3 is CASSLFGGRAGNEQFF. The CDR3 DNA is TGCGCCAGCAGCCTGTTCGGCGGGAGGGCCGGTAATGAGCAGTTCTTC.

V usage is TRBV5-4 and J usage is TRBJ2-7; D gene ambiguous. The CDR3 runs 13 residues. V gave up 1 base and J gave up 2 bases, with 7 bases separating them. CDR1 is SGHNT, CDR2 YYREEE, per germline (reference sequence). This CDR3 is CASSLTPTYEQYF. As DNA, the CDR3 is TGTGCCAGCAGCTTGACACCTACCTACGAGCAGTACTTC.

In nucleotides, the CDR3 is TGTGCCAGCAGCTCACGTGCCTATGGCTACACCTTC. Its protein is CASSSRAYGYTF. This sequence joins TRBV11-2 and TRBJ1-2, with D unclear. Trimming left V 4 bases short and J 4 bases short, with 7 bases between. The CDR3 runs to 12 residues. Germline V lookup: CDR1 SGHAT, CDR2 FQNNGV.

This clone was detected only a few times. An end of the junction does not agree with germline; a read error may underlie this. V and J are TRBV19 and TRBJ2-7; D remains unclear. The CDR3 extends over 14 amino acids. Germline assignment: CDR1 LNHDA and CDR2 SQIVND (reference sequence). CDR3: CASSVEGRPYEQYF. CDR3 nucleotide sequence: TGTGCCAGTAGTGTAGAAGGAAGGCCCTACGAGCAGTACTTC.

The chain recombines TRBV28 with TRBJ1-5, with D unresolved. CDR3 size: 16 residues. The ends were cut back, 2 bases at V and 1 base at J, with 12 bases in the middle. Germline loops: CDR1 MDHEN, CDR2 SYDVKM. Written as DNA, the CDR3 is TGTGCCAGCAGTTTAATTCAGGAACTAAGCAATCAGCCCCAGCATTTT. It encodes CASSLIQELSNQPQHF. The full variable domain, completed using reference TRBV28 and TRBJ1-5, is DVKVTQSSRYLVKRTGEKVFLECVQDMDHENMFWYRQDPGLGLRLIYFSYDVKMKEKGDIPEGYSVSREKKERFSLILESASTNQTSMYLCASSLIQELSNQPQHFGDGTRLSIL.

The V call is TRBV19, the J call TRBJ2-7; possibly TRBD2 for D (6 bases). The ends were cut back, 7 bases at V and 4 bases at J, with 17 bases in the middle. CDR1 LNHDA and CDR2 SQIVND come from the germline V gene (reference sequence). This CDR3 has 14 residues. CDR3 bases: TGTGCCAGTAACCCGGGAGTCTATGAATACGAGCAGTACTTC. Protein: CASNPGVYEYEQYF.

The rearrangement joins TRBV7-3 to TRBJ2-2; no clear D gene. The CDR3 contains 13 residues. Per the germline V gene, CDR1 is SGHTA and CDR2 is FQGTGA. V was shortened by 6 bases and J by 7 bases, with 12 bases between the two germline ends. The CDR3 nucleotides are TGTGCCAGCAGTTTAGAAGGGTACGGGGAGCTGTTTTTT. It is translated as CASSLEGYGELFF.